One T cell receptor beta chain is described in this entry. The protocol was immunoSEQ multiplex PCR, while the TCRdb copy is restricted to in-frame clones and leaves out a portion. The sample lists 25,000 to 30,000 clones; approximately 83% were seen once. This sample was included in a study of neoadjuvant nivolumab and ipilimumab in lung cancer. Germline V gene lookup returns CDR1 SGHDT and CDR2 YYEEEE. CDR3 length: 15 amino acids. V dropped 0 bases and J dropped 7; count of bases not matched to a gene: 6. This clonotype was sampled from an adult with non-small cell lung cancer. This specimen consisted of tumor tissue, obtained after neoadjuvant nivolumab, alone or with ipilimumab, at or shortly before surgery. The chain employs TRBV5-6 and TRBJ2-1; 8 positions agree with TRBD2. CDR3: CASSLVVAGRNEQFF. For the CDR3, the DNA is TGTGCCAGCAGCTTGGTGGTAGCGGGGAGGAATGAGCAGTTCTTC.